Shown below are 19 T cell receptor beta chains from a single sample sequenced in a study of blood T cell repertoires in COVID-19. Repertoires were generated with immunoSEQ multiplex PCR, while TCRdb's copy carries only in-frame clones and drops some. The data hold 150,000 to 200,000 clones, with around four fifths observed a single time. Material: peripheral blood. Source of these receptors: a woman aged 25 to 39 with acute or convalescent COVID-19.

J is TRBJ1-4 and V is TRBV12-5; tentative D call: TRBD1 (6 bases). CDR1 is LGHNT, CDR2 FRNRAP, per germline. V dropped 2 bases and J dropped 7 bases, with 17 bases sitting between them. This CDR3 contains 16 residues. The CDR3 loop reads CASGLPQGKGGEKLFF. The CDR3, as DNA: TGTGCTAGTGGTTTGCCCCAGGGGAAAGGGGGTGAAAAACTGTTTTTT. Looking up the rest from reference TRBV12-5 and TRBJ1-4 gives the full variable domain: DARVTQTPRHKVTEMGQEVTMRCQPILGHNTVFWYRQTMMQGLELLAYFRNRAPLDDSGMPKDRFSAEMPDATLATLKIQPSEPRDSAVYFCASGLPQGKGGEKLFFGSGTQLSVL.

The table lists this clone with a few counts. The genes are TRBV28 and TRBJ1-4, with D perhaps matching TRBD1 (5 bases). V was shortened by 6 bases and J by 9 bases, with 23 bases between the two germline ends. Germline CDR1 is MDHEN and CDR2 is SYDVKM. There are 16 residues in the CDR3. CDR3 nucleotide sequence: TGTGCCAGCAGCCCCCGGGGGTGGGTGACGGTGAAAAAACTGTTTTTT. The encoded protein is CASSPRGWVTVKKLFF.

This chain joins TRBV18 and TRBJ2-4; 9 bases map to TRBD1. The CDR3 consists of 15 residues. J was trimmed by 6 bases and V by 5 bases; bases with no gene match: 8. Germline CDR1 is KGHSH and CDR2 is LQKENI. The CDR3 loop reads CASSTGQGVGNIQYF. The CDR3 bases are TGTGCCAGCTCAACGGGACAGGGCGTAGGAAACATTCAGTACTTC.

The chain is built from TRBV28 and TRBJ2-6; D call uncertain. Germline V gene data show CDR1 as MDHEN and CDR2 as SYDVKM. V lost 3 bases and J 0 bases, leaving 12 bases between the germline ends. This CDR3 is built from 17 residues. The CDR3 protein is CASSFGQVPSGANVLTF. The CDR3 DNA is TGTGCCAGCAGTTTTGGCCAGGTCCCCTCTGGGGCCAACGTCCTGACTTTC. The whole variable domain, remainder taken from reference TRBV28 and TRBJ2-6, is DVKVTQSSRYLVKRTGEKVFLECVQDMDHENMFWYRQDPGLGLRLIYFSYDVKMKEKGDIPEGYSVSREKKERFSLILESASTNQTSMYLCASSFGQVPSGANVLTFGAGSRLTVL.

V usage is TRBV27 and J usage is TRBJ2-3; 11 bases line up with TRBD2. V dropped 0 bases and J dropped 3; count of bases not matched to a gene: 8. Germline CDR1 MNHEY, CDR2 SMNVEV (reference sequence). The CDR3 sequence is 18 residues long. CDR3 region: CASSLSGSGRAQTDTQYF. The CDR3 DNA reads as TGTGCCAGCAGTTTATCGGGTAGCGGGAGGGCCCAGACAGATACGCAGTATTTT.

The chain is built from TRBV6-2 or TRBV6-3 and TRBJ2-7; 7 nucleotides line up with TRBD1. With V trimmed by 3 bases and J by 1 base, 18 bases remained unmatched. This CDR3 is 19 amino acids long. The germline gives CDR1 MNHEY, CDR2 SVGEGT. Written as DNA, the CDR3 is TGTGCCAGCAGTTATCTTCGGTGGGATTCGGGGACAGTTTCCTACGAGCAGTACTTC. This translates into CASSYLRWDSGTVSYEQYF.

V usage is TRBV27 and J usage is TRBJ2-7; D remains unclear. CDR1 is MNHEY and CDR2 is SMNVEV in the germline V gene (reference sequence). Trimming took off 4 bases at V and 5 bases at J, with 6 bases between the two ends. The CDR3 is 11 residues long. The chain's CDR3 is CASSSYDEQYF. The CDR3 DNA is TGTGCCAGCAGTTCCTACGACGAGCAGTACTTC.

The gene calls are TRBV28 and TRBJ2-2, with TRBD1 matching over 9 bases. V shed 5 bases, J shed 5 bases, and the junction held 9 bases outside the gene matches. The CDR3 is made up of 16 amino acids. CDR1 MDHEN and CDR2 SYDVKM come from the germline V gene. The CDR3 sequence is CASSPAQGAVTGELFF. The CDR3 DNA sequence: TGTGCCAGCAGTCCCGCACAGGGGGCCGTTACCGGGGAGCTGTTTTTT.

This chain uses TRBV18 with TRBJ2-3; D is unresolved. The CDR3 has 15 amino acids. Germline V lookup: CDR1 KGHSH, CDR2 LQKENI. The V and J ends lost 5 bases and 1 base respectively, with 13 bases between them. The CDR3 sequence: CASSDIGSGTDTQYF. The DNA of the CDR3 is TGTGCCAGCTCAGATATTGGAAGCGGCACAGATACGCAGTATTTT.

The chain joins TRBV27 to TRBJ2-1; tentative D call: TRBD1 (6 bases). CDR1 is MNHEY and CDR2 is SMNVEV in the germline V gene (reference sequence). V was trimmed by 8 bases and J by 10 bases, leaving 15 bases between them. The CDR3 has 12 amino acids. The CDR3 sequence is CASGQGLYEQFF. CDR3 bases: TGTGCCAGCGGGCAGGGGTTGTACGAGCAGTTCTTC.

The CDR3 nucleotides are TGTGCCAGTAGTACAGGGAAGTCCAAGGCCGGGGAGCTGTTTTTT. Encoded protein: CASSTGKSKAGELFF. The genes are TRBV19 and TRBJ2-2, with TRBD1 as a possible D gene (5 bases). The germline V gene encodes CDR1 LNHDA and CDR2 SQIVND (reference sequence). Trimming took off 4 bases at V and 6 bases at J, with 15 bases between the two ends. This CDR3 spans 15 amino acids.

CDR3 protein: CASSVSPGLQNTGELFF. CDR3 in DNA: TGTGCCAGCAGCGTCTCCCCGGGACTACAGAACACCGGGGAGCTGTTTTTT. The rearrangement links TRBV7-6 to TRBJ2-2; 7 bases are shared with TRBD2. Trimming at V came to 5 bases and at J to 1 base, leaving 10 bases not matched to a gene. The V gene's germline CDR1 is SGHVS and CDR2 FNYEAQ. This CDR3 has 17 amino acids. Complete variable domain (other parts from reference TRBV7-6 and TRBJ2-2): GAGVSQSPRYKVTKRGQDVALRCDPISGHVSLYWYRQALGQGPEFLTYFNYEAQQDKSGLPNDRFSAERPEGSISTLTIQRTEQRDSAMYRCASSVSPGLQNTGELFFGEGSRLTVL.

The CDR3 loop reads CASSPVGASYNEQFF. CDR3 bases: TGTGCCAGCAGCCCCGTCGGTGCCTCCTACAATGAGCAGTTCTTC. This chain uses TRBV6-4 with TRBJ2-1, with D unresolved. Germline CDR1 and CDR2: MRHNA and SNTAGT. This CDR3 is built from 15 residues. V shed 6 bases and J shed 0 bases, with 12 bases lying between them.

The V and J genes are TRBV7-2 and TRBJ2-1; perhaps TRBD2 as D (6 bases). V dropped 5 bases and J dropped 2 bases, with 16 bases sitting between them. CDR3 length: 16 residues. Germline loops: CDR1 SGHTA, CDR2 FQGNSA. As DNA, the CDR3 is TGTGCCAGCAGCCGGGGGTGGTCTCTGACCTACAATGAGCAGTTCTTC. Translated, it gives CASSRGWSLTYNEQFF.

The genes are TRBV9 and TRBJ1-3; D gene ambiguous. This CDR3 has 12 amino acids. Germline V lookup: CDR1 SGDLS, CDR2 YYNGEE. V shed 0 bases and J shed 6 bases, with 4 bases lying between them. As DNA, the CDR3 is TGTGCCAGCAGCGTAGACACAAACACCATATATTTT. It encodes CASSVDTNTIYF.

CDR3 sequence reads: CASSQEGTGSYNEQFF. As DNA, the CDR3 is TGTGCCAGCAGCCAAGAGGGGACAGGGTCCTACAATGAGCAGTTCTTC. The gene calls are TRBV4-2 and TRBJ2-1; 9 bases line up with TRBD1. This CDR3 comprises 16 residues. V lost 0 bases, J lost 1 base, and 1 base stayed unmatched. Germline CDR1 and CDR2: LGHNA and YNFKEQ.

The chain couples TRBV12-3 or TRBV12-4 to TRBJ1-1; no clear D. The CDR3 is 11 amino acids. Trimming shortened V by 5 bases and J by 4 bases, and 5 bases separated the two germline ends. The CDR3 nucleotides read TGTGCCAGCAGTGTCATCACTGAAGCTTTCTTT. Translation: CASSVITEAFF.

This chain connects TRBV4-3 to TRBJ2-7, with 8 bases fitting TRBD2. This CDR3 has 16 amino acids. J was trimmed by 1 base and V by 0 bases; bases with no gene match: 5. Germline values: CDR1 LGHNA, CDR2 YSLEER. The CDR3 is CASSQEGGGRSYEQYF. The CDR3 DNA is TGCGCCAGCAGCCAAGAAGGCGGCGGGAGGTCCTACGAGCAGTACTTC.

The chain is built from TRBV11-2 and TRBJ2-1; 10 bases align to TRBD2. This CDR3 contains 16 residues. Germline CDR1 is SGHAT and CDR2 is FQNNGV. Trimming at V came to 5 bases and at J to 4 bases, leaving 8 bases not matched to a gene. In nucleotides, the CDR3 is TGTGCCAGCAGCCAACACCTAGCGGGAGTTTACAATGAGCAGTTCTTC. It yields the protein CASSQHLAGVYNEQFF.